A selection of T cell receptor beta chains follows, all from one sample in a study of beta chain features in type 1 diabetes. Assay used: immunoSEQ multiplex PCR; TCRdb lists only in-frame clones, some missing. The sample shows under 450,000 clones, around 15% of them seen only once. Sequenced sample: naive CD4+ T cells from blood. The receptor set was obtained from a woman aged 18-29 years in good health. CDR3s include the opening cysteine and the closing phenylalanine or tryptophan. D genes are given only for firm matches. Not all rows give a size; the values are once, few, many and, for expanded clones, a class.

clone size: few
J gene: TRBJ2-1
D gene: -
V gene: TRBV4-2
CDR3 protein: CASSQAPGHSYNEQFF
CDR3 DNA: TGTGCCAGCAGCCAAGCGCCTGGACACTCCTACAATGAGCAGTTCTTC

clone size: few
J gene: TRBJ2-3
D gene: -
V gene: TRBV13
CDR3 protein: CASSLVGGKTDTQYF
CDR3 DNA: TGTGCCAGCAGCTTAGTTGGCGGGAAGACAGATACGCAGTATTTT

clone size: few
J gene: TRBJ2-3
D gene: -
V gene: TRBV7-3
CDR3 protein: CASSRDGGGGTDTQYF
CDR3 DNA: TGTGCCAGCAGCCGAGACGGAGGCGGGGGCACAGATACGCAGTATTTT

clone size: few
J gene: TRBJ1-2
D gene: TRBD1
V gene: TRBV28
CDR3 protein: CASSPPLGGLRVGGYTF
CDR3 DNA: TGTGCCAGCAGTCCCCCCTTAGGGGGCCTCCGGGTGGGTGGCTACACCTTC

clone size: -
J gene: TRBJ1-2
D gene: -
V gene: TRBV6-4
CDR3 protein: CASRGGDYGYTF
CDR3 DNA: TGTGCCAGCAGAGGGGGAGACTATGGCTACACCTTC

clone size: few
J gene: TRBJ2-5
D gene: TRBD2
V gene: TRBV19
CDR3 protein: CASRTGLAGFETQYF
CDR3 DNA: TGTGCCAGTAGGACGGGACTAGCGGGATTTGAGACCCAGTACTTC

clone size: -
J gene: TRBJ2-7
D gene: -
V gene: TRBV10-2
CDR3 protein: CATSAQGYEQYF
CDR3 DNA: TGCGCCACCTCCGCACAGGGCTACGAGCAGTACTTC

clone size: -
J gene: TRBJ1-2
D gene: -
V gene: TRBV20-1
CDR3 protein: CSATDYGYTF
CDR3 DNA: TGCAGTGCTACCGACTATGGCTACACCTTC

clone size: -
J gene: TRBJ2-1
D gene: -
V gene: TRBV5-1
CDR3 protein: CASSLSRGAAYNEQFF
CDR3 DNA: TGCGCCAGCAGCTTGTCAAGGGGTGCGGCCTACAATGAGCAGTTCTTC

clone size: few
J gene: TRBJ2-1
D gene: -
V gene: TRBV20-1
CDR3 protein: CSARDAVTRFF
CDR3 DNA: TGCAGTGCGCGGGACGCCGTTACCCGGTTCTTC

clone size: -
J gene: TRBJ2-3
D gene: TRBD2
V gene: TRBV9
CDR3 protein: CASSVAGTSGMDTQYF
CDR3 DNA: TGTGCCAGCAGCGTCGCCGGGACTAGCGGGATGGATACGCAGTATTTT

clone size: -
J gene: TRBJ2-2
D gene: TRBD1
V gene: TRBV19
CDR3 protein: CASNGRQGDTGELFF
CDR3 DNA: TGTGCCAGCAACGGTCGACAGGGGGACACCGGGGAGCTGTTTTTT

clone size: -
J gene: TRBJ2-3
D gene: -
V gene: TRBV30
CDR3 protein: CAWSWPSGTDTQYF
CDR3 DNA: TGTGCCTGGAGTTGGCCAAGCGGAACAGATACGCAGTATTTT

clone size: few
J gene: TRBJ1-1
D gene: -
V gene: TRBV4-2
CDR3 protein: CASSQPSQGAGNTEAFF
CDR3 DNA: TGTGCCAGCAGCCAACCCTCACAGGGTGCCGGGAACACTGAAGCTTTCTTT

clone size: -
J gene: TRBJ2-3
D gene: -
V gene: TRBV4-2
CDR3 protein: CASSQDRGTDTQYF
CDR3 DNA: TGTGCCAGCAGCCAAGATCGGGGGACAGATACGCAGTATTTT

clone size: few
J gene: TRBJ1-1
D gene: -
V gene: TRBV18
CDR3 protein: CASSPSREYEAFF
CDR3 DNA: TGTGCCAGCTCACCATCGAGGGAGTATGAAGCTTTCTTT

clone size: few
J gene: TRBJ1-2
D gene: TRBD1
V gene: TRBV5-1
CDR3 protein: CASSEQGDLSGYTF
CDR3 DNA: TGCGCCAGCAGCGAACAGGGGGACCTAAGCGGCTACACCTTC

clone size: few
J gene: TRBJ1-1
D gene: -
V gene: TRBV18
CDR3 protein: CASSPLRGTEAFF
CDR3 DNA: TGTGCCAGCTCACCACTCAGGGGAACTGAAGCTTTCTTT

clone size: few
J gene: TRBJ2-5
D gene: -
V gene: TRBV11-2
CDR3 protein: CASSPGLHQETQYF
CDR3 DNA: TGTGCCAGCAGCCCCGGACTTCACCAAGAGACCCAGTACTTC

clone size: few
J gene: TRBJ2-7
D gene: TRBD2
V gene: TRBV30
CDR3 protein: CAWRTSGAYEQYF
CDR3 DNA: TGTGCCTGGAGGACTAGCGGGGCCTACGAGCAGTACTTC

clone size: -
J gene: TRBJ1-2
D gene: -
V gene: TRBV5-1
CDR3 protein: CASSLRSRSNYGYTF
CDR3 DNA: TGCGCCAGCAGCTTGAGGTCGCGGAGTAACTATGGCTACACCTTC

clone size: -
J gene: TRBJ1-2
D gene: -
V gene: TRBV18
CDR3 protein: CASSATAPDGYTF
CDR3 DNA: TGTGCCAGCTCAGCGACAGCTCCCGATGGCTACACCTTC

clone size: few
J gene: TRBJ2-1
D gene: -
V gene: TRBV4-1
CDR3 protein: CASSRHNEQFF
CDR3 DNA: TGCGCCAGCAGCCGTCATAATGAGCAGTTCTTC

clone size: few
J gene: TRBJ2-7
D gene: TRBD1
V gene: TRBV28
CDR3 protein: CASSFQYRGQYF
CDR3 DNA: TGTGCCAGCAGTTTTCAATACAGGGGGCAGTACTTC

clone size: -
J gene: TRBJ2-7
D gene: TRBD1
V gene: TRBV4-1
CDR3 protein: CASSQGPDRAMSQYF
CDR3 DNA: TGCGCCAGCAGCCAAGGTCCGGACAGGGCGATGTCGCAGTACTTC

clone size: -
J gene: TRBJ2-6
D gene: TRBD1
V gene: TRBV5-1
CDR3 protein: CASSTGTGGLGANVLTF
CDR3 DNA: TGCGCCAGCAGCACCGGGACAGGGGGGCTTGGGGCCAACGTCCTGACTTTC

clone size: few
J gene: TRBJ2-4
D gene: TRBD2
V gene: TRBV10-3
CDR3 protein: CAISESAGAAKNIQYF
CDR3 DNA: TGTGCCATCAGTGAGTCTGCGGGAGCGGCCAAAAACATTCAGTACTTC

clone size: -
J gene: TRBJ1-5
D gene: -
V gene: TRBV28
CDR3 protein: CASSGGQPFNQPQHF
CDR3 DNA: TGTGCCAGCAGTGGAGGACAGCCATTCAATCAGCCCCAGCATTTT

clone size: few
J gene: TRBJ2-1
D gene: TRBD2
V gene: TRBV30
CDR3 protein: CAWSEITSGNNEQFF
CDR3 DNA: TGTGCCTGGAGTGAAATCACTAGCGGAAACAATGAGCAGTTCTTC

clone size: -
J gene: TRBJ2-1
D gene: TRBD1
V gene: TRBV18
CDR3 protein: CASSRTGGEQFF
CDR3 DNA: TGTGCCAGCTCACGAACAGGGGGGGAGCAGTTCTTC

clone size: few
J gene: TRBJ2-1
D gene: -
V gene: TRBV4-1
CDR3 protein: CASSPTSTLGSYNEQFF
CDR3 DNA: TGCGCCAGCAGCCCGACTAGTACCCTCGGGTCCTACAATGAGCAGTTCTTC

clone size: -
J gene: TRBJ2-3
D gene: -
V gene: TRBV5-4
CDR3 protein: CASSYPQEDTQYF
CDR3 DNA: TGTGCCAGCAGCTACCCCCAGGAAGATACGCAGTATTTT

clone size: -
J gene: TRBJ2-2
D gene: -
V gene: TRBV7-8
CDR3 protein: CASSLFGGATGELFF
CDR3 DNA: TGTGCCAGCAGCTTATTTGGAGGGGCTACCGGGGAGCTGTTTTTT

clone size: -
J gene: TRBJ2-5
D gene: -
V gene: TRBV7-3
CDR3 protein: CASSLLPGLETQYF
CDR3 DNA: TGTGCCAGCAGCTTACTGCCAGGGTTGGAGACCCAGTACTTC

clone size: -
J gene: TRBJ2-7
D gene: -
V gene: TRBV6-6
CDR3 protein: CASSYIGPGPSYEQYF
CDR3 DNA: TGTGCCAGCAGTTACATCGGCCCAGGCCCTTCCTACGAGCAGTACTTC

clone size: few
J gene: TRBJ2-1
D gene: TRBD2
V gene: TRBV29-1
CDR3 protein: CSARKRETTNEQFF
CDR3 DNA: TGCAGCGCGCGAAAGCGGGAGACAACCAATGAGCAGTTCTTC

clone size: few
J gene: TRBJ1-1
D gene: -
V gene: TRBV18
CDR3 protein: CASSPEENTEAFF
CDR3 DNA: TGTGCCAGCTCACCAGAGGAGAACACTGAAGCTTTCTTT

clone size: few
J gene: TRBJ2-5
D gene: -
V gene: TRBV6-6
CDR3 protein: CASSYLTGKETQYF
CDR3 DNA: TGTGCCAGCAGTTACCTGACAGGAAAAGAGACCCAGTACTTC

clone size: -
J gene: TRBJ2-7
D gene: TRBD2
V gene: TRBV4-1
CDR3 protein: CASSSGTSIFREQYF
CDR3 DNA: TGCGCCAGCAGCTCCGGGACTAGCATCTTTCGCGAGCAGTACTTC